A selection of T cell receptor beta chains follows, all from one sample in a study of T cell responses to AZD1222 COVID-19 vaccine. Repertoires were generated with immunoSEQ multiplex PCR, while TCRdb's copy carries only in-frame clones and drops some. Here the sample spans fewer than 150,000 clones, more than 75% being singletons. The input for sequencing was peripheral blood, taken on day 0 of AZD1222 vaccination. The origin of the receptors is an adult in good health. Each CDR3 is given with its conserved first and last residue. The D gene is left open where the match is weak. The size field is filled for only some rows; it gives once, few, many or a size class.

>TRBV12-2|-|TRBJ2-1|-
TGTGCAAGTCGCCCCCCGGGACTAAGACACAATGAGCAGTTCTTC
CASRPPGLRHNEQFF
>TRBV5-1|-|TRBJ1-4|once
TGCGCCAGCAGCTTGACGCCAACTAATGAAAAACTGTTTTTT
CASSLTPTNEKLFF
>TRBV6-5|-|TRBJ2-7|once
TGTGCCAGCAGTTATTATATTGGAGGGGATGAGCAGTACTTC
CASSYYIGGDEQYF
>TRBV7-2|-|TRBJ2-1|-
TGTGCCAGCAGCTTAGTGTCCTCAGGCAGACCCAAACACAATGAGCAGTTCTTC
CASSLVSSGRPKHNEQFF
>TRBV4-1|TRBD1|TRBJ2-7|-
TGCGCCAGCAGCCAAACAGGGGGCTACGAGCAGTACTTC
CASSQTGGYEQYF
>TRBV19|-|TRBJ1-4|few
TGTGCCAGTAGTCTGTTTAATGAAAAACTGTTTTTT
CASSLFNEKLFF
>TRBV19|-|TRBJ1-2|-
TGTGCCAGTAGTGTGCAGGGTGACTATGGCTACACCTTC
CASSVQGDYGYTF
>TRBV5-5|-|TRBJ2-5|once
TGTGCCAGCAGCTTGGGAGTCTTACAAGAGACCCAGTACTTC
CASSLGVLQETQYF
>TRBV15|TRBD1|TRBJ1-5|-
TGTGCCACCAGCAGAGACCCCGGGACAGATGGGCAGCCCCAGCATTTT
CATSRDPGTDGQPQHF
>TRBV15|TRBD1|TRBJ1-1|few
TGTGCCACCAGCAGGCGAGACAGGGTGAACACTGAAGCTTTCTTT
CATSRRDRVNTEAFF
>TRBV19|-|TRBJ1-2|-
TGTGCCAGTAGTATAGTCATGGGGGGATCGAATGGCTACACCTTC
CASSIVMGGSNGYTF
>TRBV9|-|TRBJ1-5|-
TGTGCCAGCAGCGCAGGGACACGAAGCAATCAGCCCCAGCATTTT
CASSAGTRSNQPQHF
>TRBV28|-|TRBJ1-2|few
TGTGCCAGCAGGGAAACCGGGACGCGAAGAAGCTACACCTTC
CASRETGTRRSYTF
>TRBV5-1|-|TRBJ1-2|-
TGCGCCAGCAGCCCGGGCCCCGCCAACTATGGCTACACCTTC
CASSPGPANYGYTF
>TRBV19|-|TRBJ2-3|-
TGTGCCAGTAGTATAGCCGGACAGTCCCTAACTAGCACAGATACGCAGTATTTT
CASSIAGQSLTSTDTQYF
>TRBV19|-|TRBJ2-1|-
TGTGCCAGTAGTATGCGTAATGAGCAGTTCTTC
CASSMRNEQFF
>TRBV6-5|TRBD1|TRBJ1-5|-
TGTGCCAGCAGGGGACAGGGATTTAGCAATCAGCCCCAGCATTTT
CASRGQGFSNQPQHF
>TRBV11-2|TRBD2|TRBJ2-1|-
TGTGCCAGCAGCTGGAGGGCGGGAGCCGGAGGGAATGAGCAGTTCTTC
CASSWRAGAGGNEQFF
>TRBV3-1/TRBV3-2|-|TRBJ2-7|-
TGTGCCAGCAGCCCGACAGGGACTTTGTACGAGCAGTACTTC
CASSPTGTLYEQYF
>TRBV7-2|TRBD1|TRBJ2-5|-
TGTGCCAGCAGCTTATCGGGGACAGGGCTGGGGGGAATGACCCAGTACTTC
CASSLSGTGLGGMTQYF
>TRBV21-1|-|TRBJ2-2|-
TGTGCCAGCAGCAAAGGGGTGGCGGGAGGGCCGGGCACCGGGGAGCTGTTTTTT
CASSKGVAGGPGTGELFF
>TRBV7-2|TRBD1|TRBJ2-1|-
TGTGCCACGAAACGGGACAGCTCCTACAATGAGCAGTTCTTC
CATKRDSSYNEQFF
>TRBV9|TRBD1|TRBJ2-6|-
TGTGCCAGCAGCGTAGCCCCGACAGGGCCCAGGGCCAACGTCCTGACTTTC
CASSVAPTGPRANVLTF
>TRBV7-2|TRBD1|TRBJ2-5|-
TGTGCCAGCAGTCGCCCCCGGGACAGGGGAGGGGTAGAGACCCAGTACTTC
CASSRPRDRGGVETQYF
>TRBV30|-|TRBJ1-1|-
TGTGCCTGGCGGGGCCCGGGGGCCTTGAACACTGAAGCTTTCTTT
CAWRGPGALNTEAFF
>TRBV4-1|-|TRBJ2-2|-
TGCGCCAGCAGCCCCGCCGTCGCCGGGACCGGGGAGCTGTTTTTT
CASSPAVAGTGELFF
>TRBV28|TRBD1|TRBJ2-7|-
TGTGCCAGCAGTTTCCCAGGGGGCTACGAGCAGTACTTC
CASSFPGGYEQYF
>TRBV19|TRBD2|TRBJ2-3|-
TGTGCCAGTACCTTAGGGGGACTAGCGCGAGATACGCAGTATTTT
CASTLGGLARDTQYF
>TRBV28|TRBD2|TRBJ2-7|-
TGTGCCAGCAGTCCTCCCGGGACTAGACTTTACGAGCAGTACTTC
CASSPPGTRLYEQYF
>TRBV5-1|TRBD2|TRBJ2-1|once
TGCGCCAGCAGCCAATCCACTACTAGCGGGGGGGCTAGCTATGAGCAGTTCTTC
CASSQSTTSGGASYEQFF
>TRBV6-1|-|TRBJ2-7|-
TGTGCCAGCAGTGAGGACGGCTACGAGCAGTACTTC
CASSEDGYEQYF
>TRBV7-6|-|TRBJ1-4|once
TGTGCCAGCAGCTTCGGACAGAGTAGGACTAATGAAAAACTGTTTTTT
CASSFGQSRTNEKLFF
>TRBV6-5|-|TRBJ2-7|-
TGTGCCAGCAGCAAGGACAGTCTCGACGAGCAGTACTTC
CASSKDSLDEQYF
>TRBV28|-|TRBJ1-1|-
TGTGCCAGCAGTTTATTGGCCGGAGGGGGGTTGGACACTGAAGCTTTCTTT
CASSLLAGGGLDTEAFF
>TRBV28|TRBD2|TRBJ2-1|-
TGTGCCAGCCGGCTAGCGGGATCCTACAATGAGCAGTTCTTC
CASRLAGSYNEQFF
>TRBV28|-|TRBJ2-7|-
TGTGCCAGCACCTCAGGACAGAACTACGAGCAGTACTTC
CASTSGQNYEQYF
>TRBV18|TRBD1|TRBJ2-7|-
TGTGCCAGCTCACAGGAGGCACAGGGGGCCTACGAGCAGTACTTC
CASSQEAQGAYEQYF
>TRBV9|-|TRBJ2-6|-
TGTGCCAGCAGCAGACAGCTCTCTGGGGCCAACGTCCTGACTTTC
CASSRQLSGANVLTF
>TRBV3-1/TRBV3-2|-|TRBJ1-5|-
TGTGCCAGCAGCCAAGATGAGGGAGATCAGCCCCAGCATTTT
CASSQDEGDQPQHF
>TRBV7-2|TRBD1|TRBJ1-2|-
TGTGCCAGCAGCTTGAAGACAGGGGACACCTTC
CASSLKTGDTF
>TRBV7-9|TRBD1|TRBJ1-4|few
TGTGCCAGCAGCATCCGGACAGGGCTGGAAAAACTGTTTTTT
CASSIRTGLEKLFF
>TRBV28|-|TRBJ2-7|-
TGTGCCAGCAGTCCAACCATGACAGGGAGGTACGAGCAGTACTTC
CASSPTMTGRYEQYF
>TRBV5-1|-|TRBJ2-3|-
TGCGCCAGCAGCTTGGAAGCGGTGGGGGCAGATACGCAGTATTTT
CASSLEAVGADTQYF
>TRBV5-1|TRBD2|TRBJ2-1|few
TGCGCCAGCAGCCGTACTAGCGGACCGAGCTCCTACAATGAGCAGTTCTTC
CASSRTSGPSSYNEQFF
>TRBV6-2/TRBV6-3|-|TRBJ2-1|-
TGTGCCAGCAGTGTGTTAACCTCCTACAATGAGCAGTTCTTC
CASSVLTSYNEQFF